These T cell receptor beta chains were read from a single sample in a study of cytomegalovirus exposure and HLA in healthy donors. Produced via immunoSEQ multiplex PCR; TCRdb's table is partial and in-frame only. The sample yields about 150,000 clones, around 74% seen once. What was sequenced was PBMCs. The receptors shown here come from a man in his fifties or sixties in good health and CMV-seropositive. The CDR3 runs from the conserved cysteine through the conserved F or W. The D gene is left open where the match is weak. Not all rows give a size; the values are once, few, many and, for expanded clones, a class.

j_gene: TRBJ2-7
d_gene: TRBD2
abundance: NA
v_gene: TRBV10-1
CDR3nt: TGCGCCAGCAGTGAGTCGGCGGGAGCAAACGAGCAGTACTTC
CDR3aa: CASSESAGANEQYF

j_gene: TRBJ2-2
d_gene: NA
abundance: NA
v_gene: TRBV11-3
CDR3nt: TGTGCCAGCAGTCACAGGGTCCAAGGCGGGGAGCTGTTTTTT
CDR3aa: CASSHRVQGGELFF

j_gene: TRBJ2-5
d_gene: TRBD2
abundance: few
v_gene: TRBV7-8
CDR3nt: TGTGCCAGCAGCCTATCACCGACTAGCGGGAGGGCCCGAGAGACCCAGTACTTC
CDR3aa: CASSLSPTSGRARETQYF

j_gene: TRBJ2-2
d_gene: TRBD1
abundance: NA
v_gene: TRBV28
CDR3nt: TGTGCCAGCAGACCCGGGACAGGGGAAGTCGGGGAGCTGTTTTTT
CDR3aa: CASRPGTGEVGELFF

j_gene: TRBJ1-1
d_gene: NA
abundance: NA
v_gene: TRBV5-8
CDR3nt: TGTGCCAGCAGCTTGAGAGGTCACGCGGCTTTCTTT
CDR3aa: CASSLRGHAAFF

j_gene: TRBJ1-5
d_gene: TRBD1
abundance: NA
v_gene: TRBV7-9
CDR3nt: TGTGCCAGCAGCTTATCGACAGGGGATCAGCCCCAGCATTTT
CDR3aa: CASSLSTGDQPQHF

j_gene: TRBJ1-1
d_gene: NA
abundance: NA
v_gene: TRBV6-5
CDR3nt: TGTGCCAGCAGTTACTCTCGGGTGAACACTGAAGCTTTCTTT
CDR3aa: CASSYSRVNTEAFF

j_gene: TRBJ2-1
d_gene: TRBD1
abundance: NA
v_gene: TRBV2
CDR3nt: TGTGCCAGCGGACAGGAGTACAATGAGCAGTTCTTC
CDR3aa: CASGQEYNEQFF

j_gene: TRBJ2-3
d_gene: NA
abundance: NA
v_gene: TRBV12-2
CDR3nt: TGTGCAAGTCGCTTAGGTGGACTAGCGGGATTGGAGTTTTGCACAGATACGCAGTATTTT
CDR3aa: CASRLGGLAGLEFCTDTQYF

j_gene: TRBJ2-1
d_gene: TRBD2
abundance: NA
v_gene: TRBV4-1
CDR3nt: TGCGCCAGCAGCCATCGACTAGCGGGAGAGATATTAAGATTCTACAATGAGCAGTTCTTC
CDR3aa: CASSHRLAGEILRFYNEQFF

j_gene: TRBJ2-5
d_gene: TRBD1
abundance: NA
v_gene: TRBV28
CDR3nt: TGTGCCAGCAGTTTATGGACAGGGGGTGCAGAGACCCAGTACTTC
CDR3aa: CASSLWTGGAETQYF

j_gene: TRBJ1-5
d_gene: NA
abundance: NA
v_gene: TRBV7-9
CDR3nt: TGTGCCAGCAGCCCAGGTGGCAATCAGCCCCAGCATTTT
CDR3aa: CASSPGGNQPQHF

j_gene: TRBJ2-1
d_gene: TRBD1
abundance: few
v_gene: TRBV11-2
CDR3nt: TGTGCCAGCAGCGCCGGGACAGGGCCATCCTACAATGAGCAGTTCTTC
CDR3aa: CASSAGTGPSYNEQFF

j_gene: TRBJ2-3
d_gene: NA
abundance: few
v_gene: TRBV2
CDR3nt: TGTGCCAGCAGCGCACGGCCTCAGGCGGATACGCAGTATTTT
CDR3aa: CASSARPQADTQYF

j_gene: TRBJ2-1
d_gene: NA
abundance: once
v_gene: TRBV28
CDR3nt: TGTGCCAGCAAATTGGGGGGAGGCGCCTACAATGAGCAGTTCTTC
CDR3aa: CASKLGGGAYNEQFF

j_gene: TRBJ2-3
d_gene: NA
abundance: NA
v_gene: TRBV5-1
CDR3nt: TGCGCCAGCAGCTTGTCATCAGGGGCAGATACGCAGTATTTT
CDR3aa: CASSLSSGADTQYF